The rows below give T cell receptor beta chains drawn from one sample of a study of blood T cell repertoires in COVID-19. The table came from immunoSEQ multiplex PCR; TCRdb's copy has only in-frame clones and leaves some out. Among about 150,000 clones listed, approximately 80% were seen once. The sample consisted of peripheral blood. The receptors come from a woman in her 50s in a cohort sampled during active or convalescent COVID-19. The CDR3 runs from the conserved cysteine through the conserved F or W. A D gene is named only where the DNA matches it firmly. Clone size, where shown, is once, few, many, or a class for clones that have expanded.

d_gene: -
j_gene: TRBJ2-7
v_gene: TRBV14
abundance: -
CDR3aa: CASSPRQRMGEQYF
CDR3nt: TGTGCCAGCAGCCCAAGACAGCGTATGGGCGAGCAGTACTTC

d_gene: -
j_gene: TRBJ1-1
v_gene: TRBV15
abundance: -
CDR3aa: CATSRDTGGSEAFF
CDR3nt: TGTGCCACCAGCAGAGATACAGGTGGTTCTGAAGCTTTCTTT

d_gene: TRBD1
j_gene: TRBJ1-4
v_gene: TRBV25-1
abundance: -
CDR3aa: CASSRLATGGEKLFF
CDR3nt: TGTGCCAGCAGTCGTTTGGCGACAGGGGGGGAAAAACTGTTTTTT

d_gene: TRBD1
j_gene: TRBJ1-1
v_gene: TRBV7-9
abundance: -
CDR3aa: CASSLGTGLGTEAFF
CDR3nt: TGTGCCAGCAGCTTGGGGACAGGCTTAGGCACTGAAGCTTTCTTT

d_gene: TRBD1
j_gene: TRBJ1-2
v_gene: TRBV5-4
abundance: -
CDR3aa: CASRPAGTAINYGYTF
CDR3nt: TGTGCCAGCAGACCTGCCGGGACAGCTATTAACTATGGCTACACCTTC

d_gene: -
j_gene: TRBJ1-5
v_gene: TRBV6-5
abundance: -
CDR3aa: CASSYSNSYQPQHF
CDR3nt: TGTGCCAGCAGTTACTCGAACAGTTATCAGCCCCAGCATTTT

d_gene: TRBD2
j_gene: TRBJ2-3
v_gene: TRBV5-1
abundance: -
CDR3aa: CASSLGRGGTDTQYF
CDR3nt: TGCGCCAGCAGCTTGGGGCGGGGGGGCACTGATACGCAGTATTTT

d_gene: TRBD1
j_gene: TRBJ2-2
v_gene: TRBV2
abundance: few
CDR3aa: CASSGDSNTGELFF
CDR3nt: TGTGCCAGCAGTGGGGACAGCAACACCGGGGAGCTGTTTTTT

d_gene: TRBD2
j_gene: TRBJ2-5
v_gene: TRBV6-6
abundance: once
CDR3aa: CASSPRTSGETQYF
CDR3nt: TGTGCCAGCAGCCCCAGGACTAGCGGAGAGACCCAGTACTTC

d_gene: -
j_gene: TRBJ1-3
v_gene: TRBV2
abundance: -
CDR3aa: CAGREGHSGNTIYF
CDR3nt: TGTGCCGGCCGGGAGGGCCACTCTGGAAACACCATATATTTT

d_gene: TRBD2
j_gene: TRBJ2-3
v_gene: TRBV5-1
abundance: -
CDR3aa: CASSFGTSGGAGSTDTQYF
CDR3nt: TGCGCCAGCAGCTTCGGGACTAGCGGGGGGGCCGGAAGCACAGATACGCAGTATTTT

d_gene: TRBD2
j_gene: TRBJ2-3
v_gene: TRBV30
abundance: -
CDR3aa: CAWSVTGGAGDTQYF
CDR3nt: TGTGCCTGGAGTGTAACCGGGGGGGCCGGAGATACGCAGTATTTT

d_gene: -
j_gene: TRBJ2-1
v_gene: TRBV5-6
abundance: -
CDR3aa: CASSSTDPYNEQFF
CDR3nt: TGTGCCAGCAGCTCGACAGACCCCTACAATGAGCAGTTCTTC

d_gene: -
j_gene: TRBJ2-7
v_gene: TRBV12-3/TRBV12-4
abundance: -
CDR3aa: CASSLLDRAEQYF
CDR3nt: TGTGCCAGCAGTTTACTCGACAGAGCCGAGCAGTACTTC

d_gene: -
j_gene: TRBJ1-4
v_gene: TRBV5-4
abundance: -
CDR3aa: CASSLEGQWEKLFF
CDR3nt: TGTGCCAGCAGCTTGGAAGGACAGTGGGAAAAACTGTTTTTT